The clone carrying this T cell receptor (beta chain) was seen repeatedly, ten times or more. These data come from a study of blood T cell repertoires in COVID-19. Across the whole study: Spain, Italy and the United States supplied samples that represented acute and convalescent COVID-19. Nucleic acid was either cDNA or gDNA, and it came from T cells, B-cell-depleted T cells, or PBMCs.

Germline CDR1 and CDR2: MDHEN and SYDVKM. V shed 3 bases and J shed 3 bases, with 18 bases lying between them. The CDR3 loop spans 16 amino acids. In the original workflow: Reference gene primer amplification yielded estimated nucleated cell counts. Clones were read by immunoSEQ multiplex PCR, and TCRdb kept only the in-frame ones, dropping some. Clone size and V and J calls were adopted from that table, with D and trimming inferred from the DNA. The sample consists of tens of thousands of clones, 74% of them appearing once. The chain employs TRBV28 and TRBJ2-7, with TRBD2 as a possible D gene (7 bases). The receptor's source is a woman over 75 with acute or convalescent COVID-19. Sample: peripheral blood. The CDR3, as DNA: TGTGCCAGCAGTTTTGGGGGGGCGGATTCTGGCTACGAGCAGTACTTC. Encoded protein: CASSFGGADSGYEQYF.